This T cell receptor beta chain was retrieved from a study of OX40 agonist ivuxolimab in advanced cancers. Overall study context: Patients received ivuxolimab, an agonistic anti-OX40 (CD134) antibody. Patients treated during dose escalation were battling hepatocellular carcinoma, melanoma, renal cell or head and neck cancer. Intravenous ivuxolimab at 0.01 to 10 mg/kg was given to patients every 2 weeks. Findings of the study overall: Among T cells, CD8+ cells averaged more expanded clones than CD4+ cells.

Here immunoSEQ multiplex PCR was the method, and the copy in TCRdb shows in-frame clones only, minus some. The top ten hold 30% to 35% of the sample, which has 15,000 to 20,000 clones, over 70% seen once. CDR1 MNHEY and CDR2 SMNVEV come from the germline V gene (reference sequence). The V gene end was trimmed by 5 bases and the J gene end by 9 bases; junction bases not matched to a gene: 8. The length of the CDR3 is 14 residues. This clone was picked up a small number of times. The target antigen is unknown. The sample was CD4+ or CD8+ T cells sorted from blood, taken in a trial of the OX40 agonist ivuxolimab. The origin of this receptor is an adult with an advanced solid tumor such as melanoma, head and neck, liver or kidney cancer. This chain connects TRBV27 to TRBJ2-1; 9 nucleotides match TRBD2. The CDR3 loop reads CASSLQGLAGEQFF. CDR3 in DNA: TGTGCCAGCAGTCTACAGGGACTAGCAGGTGAGCAGTTCTTC.